Below are 28 T cell receptor beta chains sequenced from a single sample in a study of shared clonotypes between healthy human individuals. Sequencing used immunoSEQ multiplex PCR; TCRdb keeps in-frame clones, though not all of them. The table records about 320,000 clones, around 87% of them present only once. Specimen: memory CD8+ T cells sorted from blood. The sample's subset: CD45RO+ cells pooled with CCR7-negative TemRA cells. The receptors stem from a man aged 18 to 30 in good health.

This chain connects TRBV27 to TRBJ2-7; D gene ambiguous. The germline V gene has CDR1 MNHEY and CDR2 SMNVEV (reference sequence). The CDR3 runs to 14 residues. Trimming removed 3 bases from V and 0 bases from J, with 9 bases in between. CDR3 DNA sequence: TGTGCCAGCAGTTTGGGCTGGAGCTCCTACGAGCAGTACTTC. Protein: CASSLGWSSYEQYF.

V gene TRBV7-2 combines with J gene TRBJ2-7; a possible D gene is TRBD1 (6 bases). The CDR3 spans 13 residues. Trimming took 5 bases from V and 4 from J, leaving 12 bases between them. Germline V lookup: CDR1 SGHTA, CDR2 FQGNSA. This CDR3 is CASSPRTVYEQYF. The CDR3 DNA follows: TGTGCCAGCAGCCCCCGGACAGTGTACGAGCAGTACTTC.

This rearrangement joins TRBV13 to TRBJ2-7; 9 nucleotides align to TRBD1. This CDR3 contains 12 residues. The trim removed 10 bases at V and 3 bases at J, leaving 4 bases unmatched. Germline lookup yields CDR1 PRHDT and CDR2 FYEKMQ (reference sequence). CDR3 DNA: TGTGCCACCGGACAGGGGAACTACGAGCAGTACTTC. Translation: CATGQGNYEQYF.

The chain employs TRBV7-2 and TRBJ2-5; D possibly matches TRBD1 or TRBD2 (6 bases each). The CDR3 spans 15 residues. V lost 5 bases, J lost 1 base, and 14 bases lay in between. Germline values: CDR1 SGHTA, CDR2 FQGNSA. This CDR3 is CASSPPGGLQETQYF. The CDR3 bases are TGTGCCAGCAGCCCCCCCGGGGGCCTCCAAGAGACCCAGTACTTC. Variable domain in full (rest from reference TRBV7-2 and TRBJ2-5): GAGVSQSPSNKVTEKGKDVELRCDPISGHTALYWYRQSLGQGLEFLIYFQGNSAPDKSGLPSDRFSAERTGGSVSTLTIQRTQQEDSAVYLCASSPPGGLQETQYFGPGTRLLVL.

The chain links TRBV2 to TRBJ2-1; TRBD1 might be the D (5 bases). The CDR3 extends over 15 amino acids. Germline assignment: CDR1 SNHLY and CDR2 FYNNEI. V gave up 7 bases and J gave up 3 bases, with 16 bases separating them. CDR3 in amino acids: CASTEAGNGYNEQFF. Here the CDR3 DNA reads TGTGCCAGCACTGAGGCAGGGAACGGCTACAATGAGCAGTTCTTC. The full variable domain, completed using reference TRBV2 and TRBJ2-1, is EPEVTQTPSHQVTQMGQEVILRCVPISNHLYFYWYRQILGQKVEFLVSFYNNEISEKSEIFDDQFSVERPDGSNFTLKIRSTKLEDSAMYFCASTEAGNGYNEQFFGPGTRLTVL.

The chain joins TRBV6-5 to TRBJ2-1; TRBD2 aligns across 7 bases. J was trimmed by 6 bases and V by 4 bases; bases with no gene match: 6. Germline V CDR1 and CDR2: MNHEY, SVGAGI. CDR3 size: 14 residues. The CDR3 spells CASSLAGSPNEQFF. CDR3 nucleotide sequence: TGTGCCAGCAGTTTAGCGGGTTCCCCCAATGAGCAGTTCTTC.

The J gene is TRBJ2-1, the V gene TRBV5-1; 8 bases agree with TRBD2. The junction had 7 bases not matched to a gene; V was cut back by 2 bases and J by 6 bases. Germline loops: CDR1 SGHRS, CDR2 YFSETQ. The CDR3 loop spans 15 amino acids. CDR3 sequence (DNA): TGCGCCAGCAGCTTACGGAGCGGGAGAATCAATGAGCAGTTCTTC. This encodes CASSLRSGRINEQFF.

For this clone: A read error may account for a junction end that differs from germline. The chain employs TRBV7-7 and TRBJ2-2; TRBD1 is a possible D gene (6 bases). The CDR3 spans 16 residues. Germline CDR1 and CDR2: SSHAT and FNYEAQ (reference sequence). The CDR3, as DNA: TGTGCTAGCAGCTGGAGGTGGACAGAGAACACCGGGGAGCTGTTTTTT. Residues: CASSWRWTENTGELFF. Looking up the rest from reference TRBV7-7 and TRBJ2-2 gives the full variable domain: GAGVSQSPRYKVTKRGQDVTLRCDPISSHATLYWYQQALGQGPEFLTYFNYEAQPDKSGLPSDRFSAERPEGSISTLTIQRTEQRDSAMYRCASSWRWTENTGELFFGEGSRLTVL.

The rearrangement joins TRBV7-6 to TRBJ1-1; D remains ambiguous. CDR1 SGHVS and CDR2 FNYEAQ come from the germline V gene. The CDR3 is 14 residues long. V gave up 1 base and J gave up 3 bases, with 9 bases separating them. The CDR3 bases are TGTGCCAGCAGCTTAGGCGCCCCCGACACTGAAGCTTTCTTT. Encoded protein: CASSLGAPDTEAFF.

The rearrangement uses TRBV6-6 and TRBJ1-5; no reliable D call. The CDR3 has 13 amino acids. Trimming removed 2 bases at V and 4 bases at J, with 6 bases between. Germline CDR1 reads MNHNY; CDR2 reads SVGAGI (reference sequence). The CDR3 is CASSYKLNQPQHF. The DNA of the CDR3 is TGTGCCAGCAGTTACAAGTTGAATCAGCCCCAGCATTTT.

The rearrangement joins TRBV27 to TRBJ1-5; D unresolved. CDR3 size: 19 residues. Deletions cut 3 bases from V and 0 bases from J, with 21 bases between. CDR1 is MNHEY, CDR2 SMNVEV, per germline (reference sequence). CDR3 coding DNA: TGTGCCAGCAGTTTGGTTGGTCCAACTGGGTTAAATAGCAATCAGCCCCAGCATTTT. This encodes CASSLVGPTGLNSNQPQHF.

The rearrangement joins TRBV5-4 to TRBJ1-1; tentatively, D is TRBD1 (6 bases). V dropped 1 base and J dropped 10 bases, with 14 bases sitting between them. CDR1 SGHNT and CDR2 YYREEE come from the germline V gene (reference sequence). The CDR3 totals 13 residues. DNA of the CDR3: TGTGCCAGCAGCTTGATACCGGGGGCAGGAGCTTTCTTT. Translation: CASSLIPGAGAFF.

The V gene is TRBV9, the J gene TRBJ2-1, with TRBD2 as a possible D gene (6 bases). V was pared by 3 bases and J by 9 bases, with 16 bases between. The CDR3 loop spans 14 amino acids. The germline V gene has CDR1 SGDLS and CDR2 YYNGEE. In DNA, the CDR3 is TGTGCCAGCAGCGGCGGGACTGGCATCGGTGAGCAGTTCTTC. Its translation is CASSGGTGIGEQFF.

V usage is TRBV9 and J usage is TRBJ1-4; no reliable D call. This CDR3 spans 14 amino acids. In germline, CDR1 is SGDLS, CDR2 YYNGEE. Trimming removed 1 base at V and 4 bases at J, with 8 bases between. The CDR3 DNA reads TGTGCCAGCAGCGTACGAGGTCTTAATGAAAAACTGTTTTTT. This gives the protein CASSVRGLNEKLFF.

About this clone: Relative to the germline gene, one junction end is altered; a read error may explain this. CDR3 sequence (DNA): TGTGCCAGCAGTTTAGCCAGTATGTACGCGCAGTACTTC. It encodes CASSLASMYAQYF. J is TRBJ2-7 and V is TRBV27; D unclear. This CDR3 contains 13 residues. From germline, CDR1 is MNHEY and CDR2 SMNVEV (reference sequence).

V gene TRBV5-1 combines with J gene TRBJ2-7; D possibly corresponds to TRBD1 (6 bases). Trimming removed 8 bases from V and 2 bases from J, with 14 bases in between. The CDR3 length is 13 residues. CDR1 and CDR2 (germline): SGHRS, YFSETQ. Here the CDR3 reads CASQWDTTYEQYF. The CDR3 DNA reads TGCGCCAGTCAGTGGGACACGACCTACGAGCAGTACTTC.

The rearrangement joins TRBV7-9 to TRBJ1-2; the D gene is possibly TRBD1 (5 bases). CDR3 length: 14 residues. Trimming shortened V by 6 bases and J by 2 bases, and 13 bases separated the two germline ends. Germline V gene data show CDR1 as SEHNR and CDR2 as FQNEAQ (reference sequence). CDR3: CASRGPGRNYGYTF. In nucleotides, the CDR3 is TGTGCCAGCAGGGGGCCAGGACGAAACTATGGCTACACCTTC.

The chain employs TRBV27 and TRBJ2-7; TRBD1 might be the D (7 bases). The germline gives CDR1 MNHEY, CDR2 SMNVEV (reference sequence). The CDR3 is 16 amino acids. Deletions cut 5 bases from V and 7 bases from J, with 24 bases between. The CDR3 DNA reads as TGTGCCAGCAGTACCCTCGGGGTCGAGGGGGCGGGAGAGCAGTACTTC. It is translated as CASSTLGVEGAGEQYF.

The J gene is TRBJ2-7, the V gene TRBV5-1; TRBD1 aligns across 8 bases. The CDR3 is made up of 14 amino acids. With 4 bases clipped from V and 0 bases from J, the junction kept 3 bases outside the gene matches. Germline V gene lookup returns CDR1 SGHRS and CDR2 YFSETQ. CDR3 nucleotide sequence: TGCGCCAGCAGCGCGGGACAGGTCTCCTACGAGCAGTACTTC. Translated, it gives CASSAGQVSYEQYF.

This chain uses TRBV5-1 with TRBJ2-3, with TRBD2 identical over 9 bases. The CDR3 spans 16 residues. The junction had 4 bases not matched to a gene; V was cut back by 0 bases and J by 2 bases. Germline V lookup: CDR1 SGHRS, CDR2 YFSETQ. The CDR3 reads CASSLGSGGLTDTQYF. DNA for the CDR3: TGCGCCAGCAGCTTGGGTAGCGGGGGCCTCACAGATACGCAGTATTTT.

The chain couples TRBV11-2 to TRBJ1-5; no firm D call. Germline CDR1 reads SGHAT; CDR2 reads FQNNGV. This CDR3 has 13 residues. Trimming removed 0 bases at V and 4 bases at J, with 4 bases between. CDR3 sequence reads: CASSLDGNQPQHF. The CDR3 nucleotides are TGTGCCAGCAGCTTAGATGGAAATCAGCCCCAGCATTTT.

For this clone: This likely stems from a read error, as it lies one base from a far larger clone. Within the sample, other DNA sequences also encode this same CDR3. The V call is TRBV30, the J call TRBJ1-1; possibly TRBD1 for D (6 bases). Trimming left V 0 bases short and J 1 base short, with 6 bases between. This CDR3 contains 13 residues. Germline V gene data show CDR1 as GTSNPN and CDR2 as SVGIG (reference sequence). CDR3: CAWSVQGNTEAFF. The CDR3 nucleotides read TGTGCCTGGAGTGTACAGGGGAACACTGAAGCTTTCTTT.

V and J are TRBV15 and TRBJ2-1; D is perhaps TRBD2 (5 bases). Per germline, CDR1 LNHNV and CDR2 YYDKDF (reference sequence). The CDR3 contains 16 residues. Trimming left V 5 bases short and J 10 bases short, with 24 bases between. The DNA of the CDR3 is TGTGCCACCAGCTCTGAAAATCGGGGAACCCTATGGGAGCAGTTCTTC. Translation gives CATSSENRGTLWEQFF.

This chain joins TRBV7-9 and TRBJ1-1; the D gene is possibly TRBD1 (5 bases). Deletions cut 7 bases from V and 1 base from J, with 13 bases between. The germline V gene encodes CDR1 SEHNR and CDR2 FQNEAQ (reference sequence). The CDR3 is made up of 14 amino acids. CDR3 sequence (DNA): TGTGCCAGCACCCTGACAGCCCCGAACACTGAAGCTTTCTTT. Translated: CASTLTAPNTEAFF.

The chain employs TRBV30 and TRBJ2-2; D is possibly TRBD1 (6 bases). The V end lost 0 bases, the J end lost 10 bases, and 12 bases lay between the germline ends. Germline CDR1 and CDR2: GTSNPN and SVGIG (reference sequence). This CDR3 region has 13 residues. CDR3 in amino acids: CAWSVGWDMELFF. DNA for the CDR3: TGTGCCTGGAGTGTTGGGTGGGACATGGAGCTGTTTTTT.

V is TRBV6-5 and J is TRBJ2-1; perhaps D is TRBD1 or TRBD2 (5 bases each). Trimming removed 1 base at V and 2 bases at J, with 9 bases between. CDR3 length: 15 residues. From germline, CDR1 is MNHEY and CDR2 SVGAGI. The CDR3 coding sequence is TGTGCCAGCAGTTACTGGGGGTTTCCCTACAATGAGCAGTTCTTC. Translation: CASSYWGFPYNEQFF.

This clone was seen more than once but under ten times. This chain uses TRBV7-2 with TRBJ1-4; D gene ambiguous. This CDR3 is built from 16 residues. Germline V CDR1 and CDR2: SGHTA, FQGNSA. V lost 1 base and J lost 2, with 11 bases in between. CDR3 nucleotides: TGTGCCAGCAGCTTAGGAGGTCGGGCCACTAATGAAAAACTGTTTTTT. As protein: CASSLGGRATNEKLFF.

The chain links TRBV7-8 to TRBJ1-4; D perhaps matches TRBD1 (5 bases). Trimming cost V 2 bases and J 7 bases, with 11 bases left between them. The germline V gene encodes CDR1 SGHVS and CDR2 FQNEAQ. This CDR3 region has 14 residues. Written as DNA, the CDR3 is TGTGCCAGCAGCTTAACTAGCAGGGTTGAAAAACTGTTTTTT. Translated: CASSLTSRVEKLFF.